This T cell receptor beta chain was observed in a study of blood T cell repertoires in COVID-19. Libraries were prepared by immunoSEQ multiplex PCR; TCRdb keeps only in-frame clonotypes and omits some of them. Of around 57,000 clones listed, over 90% are singletons. The sequence came from a man in his fifties or sixties with acute or convalescent COVID-19. Sequencing was done on a sample of peripheral blood.

The chain's CDR3 is CASRARSVDTQYF. In nucleotides, the CDR3 is TGTGCCAGCCGAGCGAGGTCCGTGGATACGCAGTATTTT. The chain couples TRBV7-2 to TRBJ2-3, with no clear D. Germline CDR1 SGHTA, CDR2 FQGNSA. The CDR3 is made up of 13 amino acids. Between the trimmed V and J ends, which lost 8 bases and 6 bases, there was a span of 15 bases.